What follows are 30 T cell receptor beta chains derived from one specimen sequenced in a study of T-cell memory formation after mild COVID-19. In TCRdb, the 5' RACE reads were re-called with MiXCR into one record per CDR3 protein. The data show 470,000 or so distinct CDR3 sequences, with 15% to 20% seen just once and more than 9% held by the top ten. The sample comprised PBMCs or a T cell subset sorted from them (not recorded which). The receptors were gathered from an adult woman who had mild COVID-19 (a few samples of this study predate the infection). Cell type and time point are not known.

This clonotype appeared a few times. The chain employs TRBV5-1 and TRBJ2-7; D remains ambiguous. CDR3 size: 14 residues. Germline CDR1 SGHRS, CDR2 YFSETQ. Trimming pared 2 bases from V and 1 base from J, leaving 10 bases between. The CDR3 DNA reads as TGCGCCAGCAGCTTTAGCCGACCGTCCTACGAGCAGTACTTC. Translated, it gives CASSFSRPSYEQYF.

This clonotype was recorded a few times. CDR3 loop: CASRMTGTGELFF. In nucleotides, the CDR3 is TGCGCCAGCAGGATGACGGGAACCGGGGAGCTGTTTTTT. This chain connects TRBV10-2 to TRBJ2-2, with D possibly matching TRBD2 (5 bases). The V gene lost 6 bases and the J gene lost 5 bases, with 10 bases spanning the gap. This CDR3 spans 13 amino acids. Germline V gene sequence: CDR1 WSHSY, CDR2 SAAADI.

In DNA, the CDR3 is TGTGCCAGCAGACTACCAGCAGAGGGTTTGAACACTGAAGCTTTCTTT. This codes for CASRLPAEGLNTEAFF. The chain joins TRBV6-6 to TRBJ1-1; D is unresolved. The CDR3 totals 16 residues. V dropped 6 bases and J dropped 0 bases, with 17 bases sitting between them. In germline, CDR1 is MNHNY, CDR2 SVGAGI (reference sequence).

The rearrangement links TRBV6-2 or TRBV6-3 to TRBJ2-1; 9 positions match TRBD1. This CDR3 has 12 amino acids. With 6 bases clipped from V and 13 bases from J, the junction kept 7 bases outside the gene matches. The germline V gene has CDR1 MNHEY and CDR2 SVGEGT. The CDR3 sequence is CASRGQGSSQFF. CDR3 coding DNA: TGTGCCAGCAGGGGACAGGGATCGTCACAGTTCTTC.

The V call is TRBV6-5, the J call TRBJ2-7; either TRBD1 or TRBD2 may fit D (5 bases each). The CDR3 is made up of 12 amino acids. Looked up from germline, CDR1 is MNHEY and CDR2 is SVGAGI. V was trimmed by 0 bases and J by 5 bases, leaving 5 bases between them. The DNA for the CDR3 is TGTGCCAGCAGTTACTCGGGGGACGAGCAGTACTTC. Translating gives CASSYSGDEQYF.

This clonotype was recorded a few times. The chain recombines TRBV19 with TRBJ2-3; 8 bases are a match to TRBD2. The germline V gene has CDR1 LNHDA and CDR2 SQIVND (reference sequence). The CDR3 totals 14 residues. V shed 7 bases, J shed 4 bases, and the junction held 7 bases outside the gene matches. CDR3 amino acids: CASMATSAPDTQYF. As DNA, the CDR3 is TGTGCCAGTATGGCGACTAGCGCACCAGATACGCAGTATTTT.

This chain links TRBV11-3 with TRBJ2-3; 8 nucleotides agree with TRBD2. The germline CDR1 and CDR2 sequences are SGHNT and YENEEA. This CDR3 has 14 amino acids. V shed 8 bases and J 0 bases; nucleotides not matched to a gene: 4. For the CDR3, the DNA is TGTGCCAGCGGGACTAGTTCTAGCACAGATACGCAGTATTTT. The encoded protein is CASGTSSSTDTQYF.

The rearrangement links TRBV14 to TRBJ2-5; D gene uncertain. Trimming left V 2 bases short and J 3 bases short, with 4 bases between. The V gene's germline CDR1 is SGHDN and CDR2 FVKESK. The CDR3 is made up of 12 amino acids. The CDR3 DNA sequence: TGTGCCAGCAGCCAATCGAAAGAGACCCAGTACTTC. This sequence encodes CASSQSKETQYF.

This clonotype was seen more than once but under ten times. This chain's CDR3 is CAWIRWGTEAFF. CDR3 nucleotides: TGTGCCTGGATTCGTTGGGGTACTGAAGCTTTCTTT. The J gene is TRBJ1-1, the V gene TRBV30; D remains ambiguous. CDR3 length: 12 amino acids. V was shortened by 4 bases and J by 5 bases, with 11 bases between the two germline ends. Looked up from germline, CDR1 is GTSNPN and CDR2 is SVGIG (reference sequence).

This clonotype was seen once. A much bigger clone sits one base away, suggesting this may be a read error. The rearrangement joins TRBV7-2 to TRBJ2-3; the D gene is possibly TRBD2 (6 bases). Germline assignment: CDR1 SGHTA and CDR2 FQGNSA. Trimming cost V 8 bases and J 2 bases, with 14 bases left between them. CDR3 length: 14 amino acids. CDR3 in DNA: TGTGCCAGCTGCCAGGGACTCCACACAGATACGCAGTATTTT. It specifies CASCQGLHTDTQYF.

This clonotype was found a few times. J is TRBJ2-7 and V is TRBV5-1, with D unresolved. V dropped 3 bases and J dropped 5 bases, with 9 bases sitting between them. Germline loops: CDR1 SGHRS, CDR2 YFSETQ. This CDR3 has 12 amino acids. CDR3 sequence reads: CASSSDLNEQYF. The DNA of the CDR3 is TGCGCCAGCAGCTCTGACTTAAACGAGCAGTACTTC. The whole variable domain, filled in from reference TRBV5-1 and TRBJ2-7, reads KAGVTQTPRYLIKTRGQQVTLSCSPISGHRSVSWYQQTPGQGLQFLFEYFSETQRNKGNFPGRFSGRQFSNSRSEMNVSTLELGDSALYLCASSSDLNEQYFGPGTRLTVT.

Written as DNA, the CDR3 is TGTGCCACTCGCGCGTCATTGAACACTGAAGCTTTCTTT. This codes for CATRASLNTEAFF. The chain carries TRBV6-4 and TRBJ1-1, with D unclear. V lost 10 bases and J 0 bases, leaving 12 bases between the germline ends. In germline, CDR1 is MRHNA, CDR2 SNTAGT. This CDR3 has 13 amino acids.

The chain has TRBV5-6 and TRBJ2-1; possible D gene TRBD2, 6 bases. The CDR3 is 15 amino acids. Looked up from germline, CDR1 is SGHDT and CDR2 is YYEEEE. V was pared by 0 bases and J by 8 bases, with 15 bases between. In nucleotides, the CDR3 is TGTGCCAGCAGCTTGGGCGGGACTGGCCCTGATGAGCAGTTCTTC. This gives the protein CASSLGGTGPDEQFF. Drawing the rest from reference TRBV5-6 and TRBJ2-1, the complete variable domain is DAGVTQSPTHLIKTRGQQVTLRCSPKSGHDTVSWYQQALGQGPQFIFQYYEEEERQRGNFPDRFSGHQFPNYSSELNVNALLLGDSALYLCASSLGGTGPDEQFFGPGTRLTVL.

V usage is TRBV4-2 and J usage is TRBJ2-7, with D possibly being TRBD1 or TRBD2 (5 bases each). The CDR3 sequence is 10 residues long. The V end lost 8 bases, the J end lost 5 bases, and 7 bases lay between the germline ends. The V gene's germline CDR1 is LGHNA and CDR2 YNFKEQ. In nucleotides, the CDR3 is TGTGCCAGCGGGGGAGACGAGCAGTACTTC. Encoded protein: CASGGDEQYF.

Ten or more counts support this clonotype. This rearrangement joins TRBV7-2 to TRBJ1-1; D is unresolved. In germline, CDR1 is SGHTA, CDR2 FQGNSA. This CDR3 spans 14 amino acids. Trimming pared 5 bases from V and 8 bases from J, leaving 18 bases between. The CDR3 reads CASSLFGTRDEAFF. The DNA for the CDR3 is TGTGCCAGCAGCCTTTTCGGAACCCGAGACGAAGCTTTCTTT.

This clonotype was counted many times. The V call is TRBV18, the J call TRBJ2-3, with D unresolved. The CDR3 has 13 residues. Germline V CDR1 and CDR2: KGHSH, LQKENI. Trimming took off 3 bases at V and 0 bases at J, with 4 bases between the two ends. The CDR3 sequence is CASSPESTDTQYF. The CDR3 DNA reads TGTGCCAGCTCACCGGAAAGCACAGATACGCAGTATTTT.

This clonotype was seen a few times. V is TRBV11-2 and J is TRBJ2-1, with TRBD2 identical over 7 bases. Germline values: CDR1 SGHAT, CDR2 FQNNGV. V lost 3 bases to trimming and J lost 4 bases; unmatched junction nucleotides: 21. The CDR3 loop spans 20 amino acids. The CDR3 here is CASSFIRNLRKPGGYNEQFF. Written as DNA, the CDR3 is TGTGCCAGCAGCTTTATTAGGAACCTACGAAAACCGGGGGGATACAATGAGCAGTTCTTC.

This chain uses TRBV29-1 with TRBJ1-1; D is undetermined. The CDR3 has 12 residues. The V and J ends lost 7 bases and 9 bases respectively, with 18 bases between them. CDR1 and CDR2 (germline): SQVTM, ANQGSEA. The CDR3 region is CSGRDVEPKAFF. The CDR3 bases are TGCAGCGGGCGAGACGTGGAGCCTAAAGCTTTCTTT.

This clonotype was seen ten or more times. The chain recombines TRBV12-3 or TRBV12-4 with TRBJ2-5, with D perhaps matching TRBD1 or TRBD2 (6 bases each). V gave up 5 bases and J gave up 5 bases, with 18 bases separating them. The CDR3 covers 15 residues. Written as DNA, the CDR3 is TGTGCCAGCAGTCAGGCAGTCGGGGGCCGGGAGACCCAGTACTTC. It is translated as CASSQAVGGRETQYF.

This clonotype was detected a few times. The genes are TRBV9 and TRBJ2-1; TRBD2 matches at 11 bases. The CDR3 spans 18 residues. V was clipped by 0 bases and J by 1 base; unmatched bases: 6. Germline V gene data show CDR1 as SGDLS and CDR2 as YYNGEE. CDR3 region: CASSVAVLAGESYNEQFF. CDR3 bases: TGTGCCAGCAGCGTAGCGGTACTAGCGGGAGAGTCCTACAATGAGCAGTTCTTC.

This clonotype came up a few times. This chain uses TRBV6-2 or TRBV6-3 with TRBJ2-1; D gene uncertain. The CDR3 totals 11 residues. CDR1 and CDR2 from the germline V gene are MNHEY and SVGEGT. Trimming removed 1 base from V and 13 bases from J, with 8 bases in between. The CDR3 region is CASSYLSVQFF. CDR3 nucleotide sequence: TGTGCCAGCAGTTACTTAAGCGTACAGTTCTTC.

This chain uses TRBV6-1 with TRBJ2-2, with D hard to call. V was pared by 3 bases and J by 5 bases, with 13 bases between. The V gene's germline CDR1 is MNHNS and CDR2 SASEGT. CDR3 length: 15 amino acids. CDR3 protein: CASSDGGRVTGELFF. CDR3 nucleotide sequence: TGTGCCAGCAGTGACGGCGGCCGAGTAACCGGGGAGCTGTTTTTT.

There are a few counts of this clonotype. In DNA, the CDR3 is TGTGCCAGCAGTCGGGACAGGGCAGGTGGAAACACCATATATTTT. Its protein product is CASSRDRAGGNTIYF. The chain joins TRBV7-2 to TRBJ1-3; TRBD1 matches at 9 bases. V dropped 6 bases and J dropped 3; count of bases not matched to a gene: 6. CDR1 is SGHTA and CDR2 is FQGNSA in the germline V gene. There are 15 residues in the CDR3.

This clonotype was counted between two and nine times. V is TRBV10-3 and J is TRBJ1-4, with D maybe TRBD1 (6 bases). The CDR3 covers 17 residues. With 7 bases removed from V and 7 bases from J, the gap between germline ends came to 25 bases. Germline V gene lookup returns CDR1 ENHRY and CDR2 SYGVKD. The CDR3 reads CAITPQAVGGPGEKLFF. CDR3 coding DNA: TGTGCCATCACCCCCCAGGCTGTCGGGGGGCCTGGTGAAAAACTGTTTTTT.

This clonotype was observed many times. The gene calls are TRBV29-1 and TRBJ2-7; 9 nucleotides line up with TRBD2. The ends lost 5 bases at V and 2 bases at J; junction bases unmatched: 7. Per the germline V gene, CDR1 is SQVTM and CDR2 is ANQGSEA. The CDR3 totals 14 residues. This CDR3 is CSVWIAGATYEQYF. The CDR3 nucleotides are TGCAGCGTTTGGATAGCGGGAGCCACCTACGAGCAGTACTTC.

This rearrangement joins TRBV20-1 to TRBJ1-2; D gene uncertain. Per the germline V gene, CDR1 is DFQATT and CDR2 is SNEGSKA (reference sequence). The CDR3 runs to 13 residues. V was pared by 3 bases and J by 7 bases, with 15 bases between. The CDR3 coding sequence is TGCAGTGCTAGGACCTCGGCGGGAGGTGGCTACACCTTC. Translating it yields CSARTSAGGGYTF.

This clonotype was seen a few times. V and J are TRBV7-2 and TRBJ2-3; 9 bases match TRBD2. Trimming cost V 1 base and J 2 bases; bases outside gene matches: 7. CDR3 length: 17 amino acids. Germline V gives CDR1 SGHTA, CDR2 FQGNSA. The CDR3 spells CASSLVVSGSLTDTQYF. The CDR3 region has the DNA TGTGCCAGCAGCTTAGTAGTTAGCGGGAGTCTCACAGATACGCAGTATTTT. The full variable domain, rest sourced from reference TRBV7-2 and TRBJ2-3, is GAGVSQSPSNKVTEKGKDVELRCDPISGHTALYWYRQSLGQGLEFLIYFQGNSAPDKSGLPSDRFSAERTGGSVSTLTIQRTQQEDSAVYLCASSLVVSGSLTDTQYFGPGTRLTVL.

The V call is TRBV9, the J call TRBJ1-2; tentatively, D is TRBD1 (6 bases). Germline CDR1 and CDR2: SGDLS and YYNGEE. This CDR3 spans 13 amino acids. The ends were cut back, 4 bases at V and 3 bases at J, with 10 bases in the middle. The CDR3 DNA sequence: TGTGCCAGCAGCCGGACAGCGGACTATGGCTACACCTTC. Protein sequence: CASSRTADYGYTF.

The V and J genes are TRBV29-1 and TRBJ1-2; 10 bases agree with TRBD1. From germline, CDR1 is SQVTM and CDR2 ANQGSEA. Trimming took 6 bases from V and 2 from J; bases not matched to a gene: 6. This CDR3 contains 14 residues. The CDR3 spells CSVLGTGENYGYTF. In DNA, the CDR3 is TGCAGCGTCCTCGGGACAGGGGAAAACTATGGCTACACCTTC.

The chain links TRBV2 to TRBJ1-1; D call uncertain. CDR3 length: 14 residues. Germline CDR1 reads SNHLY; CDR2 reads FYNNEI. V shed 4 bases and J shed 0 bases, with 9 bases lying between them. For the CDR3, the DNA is TGTGCCAGCAGTGCCGTGGGATTGAACACTGAAGCTTTCTTT. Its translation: CASSAVGLNTEAFF.